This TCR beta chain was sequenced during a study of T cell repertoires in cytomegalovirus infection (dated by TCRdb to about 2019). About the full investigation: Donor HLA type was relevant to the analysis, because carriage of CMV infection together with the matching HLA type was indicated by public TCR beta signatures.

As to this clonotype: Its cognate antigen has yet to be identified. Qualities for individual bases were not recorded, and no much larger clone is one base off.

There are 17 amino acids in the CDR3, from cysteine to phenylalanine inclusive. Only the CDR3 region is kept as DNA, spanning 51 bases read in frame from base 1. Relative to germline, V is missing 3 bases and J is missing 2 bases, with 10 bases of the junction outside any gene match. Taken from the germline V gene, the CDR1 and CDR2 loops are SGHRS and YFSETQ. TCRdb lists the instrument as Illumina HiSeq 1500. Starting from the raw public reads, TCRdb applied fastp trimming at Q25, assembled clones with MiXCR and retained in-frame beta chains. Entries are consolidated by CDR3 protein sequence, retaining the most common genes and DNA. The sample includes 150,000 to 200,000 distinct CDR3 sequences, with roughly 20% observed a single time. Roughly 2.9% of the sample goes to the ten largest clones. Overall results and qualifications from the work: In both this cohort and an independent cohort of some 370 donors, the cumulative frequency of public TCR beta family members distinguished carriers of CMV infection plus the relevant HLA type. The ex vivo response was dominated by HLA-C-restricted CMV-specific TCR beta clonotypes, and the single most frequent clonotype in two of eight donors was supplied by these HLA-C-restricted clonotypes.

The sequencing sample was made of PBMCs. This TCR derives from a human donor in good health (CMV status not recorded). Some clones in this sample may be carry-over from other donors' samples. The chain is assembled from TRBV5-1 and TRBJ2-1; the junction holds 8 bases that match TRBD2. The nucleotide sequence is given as TGCGCCAGCAGCTCCTATATATTAGCGGGGACCTACAATGAGCAGTTCTTC. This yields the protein CASSSYILAGTYNEQFF.